The following is a TCR beta chain sequence with its context. This sample is drawn from a study of response to subunit inactivated influenza vaccine. The germline V gene has CDR1 MNHEY and CDR2 SVGEGT. V gave up 2 bases and J gave up 3 bases, with 7 bases separating them. The CDR3 is 13 amino acids. Each CDR3 protein gets one entry after TCRdb re-called the RT-PCR reads with MiXCR. The profile shows under 750,000 distinct CDR3 sequences, about 11% of them singletons. This chain uses TRBV6-2 or TRBV6-3 with TRBJ2-5, with D hard to call. The sequence was obtained from a man aged 45-65 years who received an inactivated influenza vaccine. This specimen consisted of PBMCs from blood, obtained on the day of vaccination. CDR3 protein: CASSYHTKETQYF. The CDR3 DNA reads TGTGCCAGCAGTTACCACACCAAAGAGACCCAGTACTTC.